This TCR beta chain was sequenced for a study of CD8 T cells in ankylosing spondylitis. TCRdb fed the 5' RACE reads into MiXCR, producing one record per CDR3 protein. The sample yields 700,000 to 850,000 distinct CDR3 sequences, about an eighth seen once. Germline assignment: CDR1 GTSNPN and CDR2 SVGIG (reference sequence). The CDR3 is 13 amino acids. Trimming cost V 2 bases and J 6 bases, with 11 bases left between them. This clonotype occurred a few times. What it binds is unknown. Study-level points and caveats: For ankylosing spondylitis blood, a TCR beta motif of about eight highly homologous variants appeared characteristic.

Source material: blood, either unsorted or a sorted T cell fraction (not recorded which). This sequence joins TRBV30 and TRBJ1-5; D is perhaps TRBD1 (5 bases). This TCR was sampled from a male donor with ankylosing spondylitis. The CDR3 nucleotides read TGTGCCTGGAGTTTGCAGGGCACTCAGCCCCAGCATTTT. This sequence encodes CAWSLQGTQPQHF.